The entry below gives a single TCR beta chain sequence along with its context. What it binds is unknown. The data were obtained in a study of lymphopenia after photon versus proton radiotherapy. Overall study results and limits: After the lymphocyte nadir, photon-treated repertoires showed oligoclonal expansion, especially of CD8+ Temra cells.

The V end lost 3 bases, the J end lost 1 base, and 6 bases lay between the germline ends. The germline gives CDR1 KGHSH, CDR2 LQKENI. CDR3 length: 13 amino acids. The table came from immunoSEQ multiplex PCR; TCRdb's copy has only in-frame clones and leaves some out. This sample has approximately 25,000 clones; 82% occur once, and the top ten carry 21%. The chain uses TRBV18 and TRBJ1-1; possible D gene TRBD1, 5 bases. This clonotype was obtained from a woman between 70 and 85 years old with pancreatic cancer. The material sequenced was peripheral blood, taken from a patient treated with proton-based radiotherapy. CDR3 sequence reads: CASSPQGNTEAFF. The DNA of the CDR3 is TGTGCCAGCTCACCTCAGGGGAACACTGAAGCTTTCTTT.